Given below is one T cell receptor beta chain in context. The data were taken from a study of control samples from healthy donors and cancer patients. Trimming stripped 1 base from V and 3 bases from J, with 15 bases between. The CDR3 runs 16 residues. Germline CDR1 reads MGHRA; CDR2 reads YSYEKL. Repertoires were generated with immunoSEQ multiplex PCR, while TCRdb's copy carries only in-frame clones and drops some. The profile shows some 120,000 clones, around 87% of them singletons. The source is a man aged 55 to 70 in good health. Sequenced: blood. This chain joins TRBV4-1 and TRBJ1-1, with a tentative D call TRBD1 (5 bases). CDR3 nucleotides: TGCGCCAGCAGCCAAGCCTTGGTCGGGGGGGACACTGAAGCTTTCTTT. Translated: CASSQALVGGDTEAFF.